One TCR beta chain is described in this entry. Its antigen is not known. These data are taken from a study of T-cell memory formation after mild COVID-19. The wider study: TCR clusters were mostly donor specific. The study's findings and limits: Pre-infection memory contained some responding clones, which suggested that cross-reactive memory had joined. Second-wave clones reaching peak frequency on day 37 lacked confirmed SARS-CoV-2 specificity.

TCRdb reprocessed the 5' RACE reads with MiXCR, giving one entry per CDR3 protein. Among about half a million distinct CDR3 sequences listed, about 18% were seen once. CDR1 is LNHDA and CDR2 is SQIVND in the germline V gene (reference sequence). The CDR3 spans 17 residues. Losses at the gene ends were 8 bases for V and 0 bases for J; bases not matched to a gene: 8. The J gene is TRBJ1-5, the V gene TRBV19; TRBD1 aligns across 12 bases. Sequencing used PBMCs or a T cell subset sorted from them (not recorded which). This sequence originates from an adult woman who had mild COVID-19 (a few samples of this study predate the infection). Cell type and time point are not known. CDR3 DNA: TGTGCCAGTTCGTGGGGACAGGGGGCTGATAGCAATCAGCCCCAGCATTTT. The encoded protein is CASSWGQGADSNQPQHF.